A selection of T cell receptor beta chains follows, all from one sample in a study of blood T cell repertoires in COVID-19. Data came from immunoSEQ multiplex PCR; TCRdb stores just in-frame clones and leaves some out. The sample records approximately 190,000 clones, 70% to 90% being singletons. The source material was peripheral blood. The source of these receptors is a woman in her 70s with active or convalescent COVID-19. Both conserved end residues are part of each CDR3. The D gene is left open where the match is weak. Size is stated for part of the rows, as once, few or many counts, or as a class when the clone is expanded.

CDR3 DNA: TGTGCCAGCAGTTCTACCCACGCCCGGCAGCCCCAGCATTTT; CDR3 protein: CASSSTHARQPQHF; clone size: NA; CDR3 length: 14; V gene: TRBV28; D gene: NA; J gene: TRBJ1-5
CDR3 DNA: TGTGCCAGCAGCTCCGGGACAGGGCCCTACGAGCAGTACTTC; CDR3 protein: CASSSGTGPYEQYF; clone size: few; CDR3 length: 14; V gene: TRBV5-4; D gene: TRBD1; J gene: TRBJ2-7
CDR3 DNA: TGTGCCAGCAGCGTAGTTGGAGCTAACTATGGCTACACCTTC; CDR3 protein: CASSVVGANYGYTF; clone size: NA; CDR3 length: 14; V gene: TRBV9; D gene: NA; J gene: TRBJ1-2
CDR3 DNA: TGTGCCAGCAGCTCGGGACAGCCACAAGAGACCCAGTACTTC; CDR3 protein: CASSSGQPQETQYF; clone size: NA; CDR3 length: 14; V gene: TRBV7-9; D gene: TRBD1; J gene: TRBJ2-5
CDR3 DNA: TGTGCCAGCAGCCAAAGACAGGGGTCGGTCACAGATACGCAGTATTTT; CDR3 protein: CASSQRQGSVTDTQYF; clone size: NA; CDR3 length: 16; V gene: TRBV3-1/TRBV3-2; D gene: TRBD1; J gene: TRBJ2-3
CDR3 DNA: TGTGCCAGCTCACCGGGACAGGGCTCCTACAATGAGCAGTTCTTC; CDR3 protein: CASSPGQGSYNEQFF; clone size: NA; CDR3 length: 15; V gene: TRBV18; D gene: TRBD1; J gene: TRBJ2-1
CDR3 DNA: TGTGCCAGTAGTATTACGAGGGTTGGTAGCGAAAAACTGTTTTTT; CDR3 protein: CASSITRVGSEKLFF; clone size: NA; CDR3 length: 15; V gene: TRBV19; D gene: NA; J gene: TRBJ1-4
CDR3 DNA: TGTGCCAGCTCCCCGACAGGGGGCAGTTACGAGCAGTACTTC; CDR3 protein: CASSPTGGSYEQYF; clone size: NA; CDR3 length: 14; V gene: TRBV18; D gene: TRBD1; J gene: TRBJ2-7
CDR3 DNA: TGTGCCAGCAGCTTAGCTAGCGGAAGCACAGATACGCAGTATTTT; CDR3 protein: CASSLASGSTDTQYF; clone size: NA; CDR3 length: 15; V gene: TRBV7-9; D gene: NA; J gene: TRBJ2-3
CDR3 DNA: TGCGCCAGCAGCTCGGGACAGAACACTGAAGCTTTCTTT; CDR3 protein: CASSSGQNTEAFF; clone size: NA; CDR3 length: 13; V gene: TRBV5-1; D gene: NA; J gene: TRBJ1-1
CDR3 DNA: TGCAGTGCTAGTAGGGGGAGCTCACCCCTCCACTTT; CDR3 protein: CSASRGSSPLHF; clone size: NA; CDR3 length: 12; V gene: TRBV20-1; D gene: NA; J gene: TRBJ1-6
CDR3 DNA: TGCGCCAGCAGCTTGCAGGGGGACAATCAGCCCCAGCATTTT; CDR3 protein: CASSLQGDNQPQHF; clone size: NA; CDR3 length: 14; V gene: TRBV5-1; D gene: TRBD1; J gene: TRBJ1-5
CDR3 DNA: TGTGCCAGTAGTTCTAGCGTTCAAGAGACCCAGTACTTC; CDR3 protein: CASSSSVQETQYF; clone size: NA; CDR3 length: 13; V gene: TRBV19; D gene: NA; J gene: TRBJ2-5
CDR3 DNA: TGTGCCAGCAGCCAAGAGAGACAGGGGGCCGGGGGCTACACCTTC; CDR3 protein: CASSQERQGAGGYTF; clone size: NA; CDR3 length: 15; V gene: TRBV4-2; D gene: TRBD1; J gene: TRBJ1-2
CDR3 DNA: TGTGCCAGCAGCGCCCAAAGACTAGCGGGAGCCTACAATGAGCAGTTCTTC; CDR3 protein: CASSAQRLAGAYNEQFF; clone size: once; CDR3 length: 17; V gene: TRBV7-2; D gene: TRBD2; J gene: TRBJ2-1
CDR3 DNA: TGTGCCAGCAGTTCAATAGCGGGAGGGTTAACCTACGAGCAGTACTTC; CDR3 protein: CASSSIAGGLTYEQYF; clone size: NA; CDR3 length: 16; V gene: TRBV28; D gene: TRBD2; J gene: TRBJ2-7
CDR3 DNA: TGTGCCAGCAGCCCACGGGGACAGGGGGCCTGGCAGGACGAGCAGTACTTC; CDR3 protein: CASSPRGQGAWQDEQYF; clone size: NA; CDR3 length: 17; V gene: TRBV7-2; D gene: TRBD1; J gene: TRBJ2-7